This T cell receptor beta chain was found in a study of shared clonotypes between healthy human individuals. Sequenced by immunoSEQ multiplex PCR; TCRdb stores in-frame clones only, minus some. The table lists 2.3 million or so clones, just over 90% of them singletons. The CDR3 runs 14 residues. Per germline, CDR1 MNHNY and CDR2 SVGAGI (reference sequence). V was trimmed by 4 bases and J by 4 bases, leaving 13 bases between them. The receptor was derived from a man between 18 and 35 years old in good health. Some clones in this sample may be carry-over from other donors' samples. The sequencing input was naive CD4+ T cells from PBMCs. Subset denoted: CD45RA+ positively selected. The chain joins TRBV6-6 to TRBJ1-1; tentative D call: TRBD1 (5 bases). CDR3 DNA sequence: TGTGCCAGCAGTTCGCGCAGGGTGGGCACTGAAGCTTTCTTT. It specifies CASSSRRVGTEAFF.